These 10 T cell receptor beta chains originate from one sample sequenced in a study of STAT5B mutations in CD4+ large granular lymphocyte leukemia. Sequenced by immunoSEQ multiplex PCR; TCRdb stores in-frame clones only, minus some. The sample yields tens of thousands of clones, around four fifths seen once. The sequenced sample was CD4+ T cells from blood buffy coats. These receptor sequences come from a human donor in good health.

This chain joins TRBV28 and TRBJ1-3; TRBD1 might be the D (5 bases). The CDR3 sequence is 16 residues long. Trimming took off 2 bases at V and 2 bases at J, with 13 bases between the two ends. Germline V gives CDR1 MDHEN, CDR2 SYDVKM. The CDR3 spells CASSLNWDLTGNTIYF. The CDR3, as DNA: TGTGCCAGCAGTTTAAATTGGGACTTGACTGGAAACACCATATATTTT.

The gene calls are TRBV19 and TRBJ2-3, with a tentative D call TRBD2 (6 bases). Germline CDR1 reads LNHDA; CDR2 reads SQIVND (reference sequence). The CDR3 has 15 amino acids. V was pared by 9 bases and J by 5 bases, with 21 bases between. CDR3: CASQSTGAGGDTQYF. CDR3 DNA sequence: TGTGCCAGCCAGTCTACCGGAGCGGGTGGAGATACGCAGTATTTT. The complete variable domain, with remaining parts taken from reference TRBV19 and TRBJ2-3, reads DGGITQSPKYLFRKEGQNVTLSCEQNLNHDAMYWYRQDPGQGLRLIYYSQIVNDFQKGDIAEGYSVSREKKESFPLTVTSAQKNPTAFYLCASQSTGAGGDTQYFGPGTRLTVL.

This chain joins TRBV6-5 and TRBJ2-3; perhaps D is TRBD1 or TRBD2 (5 bases each). The CDR3 loop spans 14 amino acids. Germline V gene lookup returns CDR1 MNHEY and CDR2 SVGAGI. V gave up 4 bases and J gave up 8 bases, with 16 bases separating them. This CDR3 is CASSFDGAAGTQYF. CDR3 DNA sequence: TGTGCCAGCAGTTTTGACGGGGCCGCAGGTACGCAGTATTTT.

The J gene is TRBJ1-2, the V gene TRBV5-1; D not resolved. V lost 5 bases, J lost 1 base, and 9 bases lay in between. This CDR3 region has 13 residues. Germline-derived CDR1 and CDR2 are SGHRS and YFSETQ. The DNA of the CDR3 is TGCGCCAGCAGATCGGACCTTAACTATGGCTACACCTTC. Translation: CASRSDLNYGYTF.

V gene TRBV6-1 combines with J gene TRBJ2-7; 11 nucleotides match TRBD1. With 6 bases clipped from V and 5 bases from J, the junction kept 9 bases outside the gene matches. CDR1 is MNHNS and CDR2 is SASEGT in the germline V gene. This CDR3 comprises 15 residues. The CDR3 nucleotides read TGTGCCAGCAGGGACAGGGGGCGCGAATTGGACGAGCAGTACTTC. Translated: CASRDRGRELDEQYF.

V usage is TRBV11-2 and J usage is TRBJ1-2, with D uncertain. CDR1 SGHAT and CDR2 FQNNGV come from the germline V gene. Deletions cut 3 bases from V and 3 bases from J, with 5 bases between. The CDR3 totals 12 residues. Written as DNA, the CDR3 is TGTGCCAGCAGCTTCGGCGACTATGGCTACACCTTC. Protein: CASSFGDYGYTF.

J is TRBJ1-1 and V is TRBV20-1, with unresolved D. V lost 8 bases to trimming and J lost 0 bases, with 7 bases between them. Looked up from germline, CDR1 is DFQATT and CDR2 is SNEGSKA (reference sequence). The CDR3 runs to 11 residues. CDR3 region: CSPLLNTEAFF. The CDR3 DNA follows: TGCAGTCCCCTCCTGAACACTGAAGCTTTCTTT.

V usage is TRBV5-4 and J usage is TRBJ2-1; no reliable D call. This CDR3 spans 13 amino acids. Germline CDR1 SGHNT, CDR2 YYREEE (reference sequence). Between the trimmed V and J ends, which lost 5 bases and 6 bases, there was a span of 12 bases. CDR3 loop: CASRPLDLNEQFF. In DNA form, the CDR3 reads TGTGCCAGCAGACCCCTGGACCTCAATGAGCAGTTCTTC.

The V gene is TRBV28, the J gene TRBJ2-5, with TRBD1 matching 7 bases. CDR1 and CDR2 (germline): MDHEN, SYDVKM. CDR3 size: 14 residues. J was trimmed by 5 bases and V by 3 bases; bases with no gene match: 6. The DNA of the CDR3 is TGTGCCAGCAGTTTCCCGACAGGGTTTGAGACCCAGTACTTC. Translating it yields CASSFPTGFETQYF.

CDR3 coding DNA: TGCGCCAGCAGCTTGGCCCGAGTCGGGTCCTACGAGCAGTACTTC. It codes for CASSLARVGSYEQYF. The V and J genes are TRBV5-1 and TRBJ2-7; D remains unclear. V lost 0 bases, J lost 1 base, and 11 bases lay in between. CDR1 and CDR2 from the germline V gene are SGHRS and YFSETQ. The CDR3 extends over 15 amino acids.